The 28 T cell receptor beta chains presented below share a single source sample, sequenced in a study of beta chain features in type 1 diabetes. The authors reverse transcribed all of the isolated RNA, so sequencing captured expressed TCRB transcripts. Profiling relied on immunoSEQ multiplex PCR, and the TCRdb table lists in-frame clones only, not all of them. In the table there are under 900,000 clones, roughly a sixth of which are singletons. The sequencing input was naive CD4+ T cells from blood. The source is a woman in her late teens or twenties in good health.

The sample holds a few counts of this clone. The chain employs TRBV15 and TRBJ1-4; 9 bases align to TRBD1. This CDR3 has 18 amino acids. The trim removed 1 base at V and 4 bases at J, leaving 10 bases unmatched. Germline lookup yields CDR1 LNHNV and CDR2 YYDKDF (reference sequence). The CDR3 loop is CATSRGESYRGLNEKLFF. CDR3 nucleotides: TGTGCCACCAGCAGAGGGGAGAGCTACAGGGGGCTTAATGAAAAACTGTTTTTT.

The chain joins TRBV2 to TRBJ2-1; no reliable D call. The V end was cut by 1 base, the J end by 7 bases, with 11 bases between. The CDR3 spans 14 residues. The germline CDR1 and CDR2 sequences are SNHLY and FYNNEI. The chain's CDR3 is CASSEVGRGNEQFF. The CDR3 coding sequence is TGTGCCAGCAGTGAAGTGGGCCGAGGAAATGAGCAGTTCTTC.

This clone showed up just a few times. This chain connects TRBV4-3 to TRBJ1-2, with 7 bases identical to TRBD1. The trim removed 3 bases at V and 2 bases at J, leaving 3 bases unmatched. CDR1 is LGHNA, CDR2 YSLEER, per germline. The CDR3 contains 14 residues. CDR3 in amino acids: CASSQSGGNYGYTF. The DNA of the CDR3 is TGCGCCAGCAGCCAGTCAGGGGGGAACTATGGCTACACCTTC.

This clone has only a few counts. The gene calls are TRBV10-3 and TRBJ1-5; D not certain. The germline gives CDR1 ENHRY, CDR2 SYGVKD. Trimming shortened V by 6 bases and J by 11 bases, and 20 bases separated the two germline ends. CDR3 length: 14 residues. In DNA form, the CDR3 reads TGTGCCATCAGCGAGCAAAAAACGCCGGAGGCCCAGCATTTT. Its protein product is CAISEQKTPEAQHF.

This clone came up once. The chain links TRBV7-6 to TRBJ1-3; D might be TRBD1 (5 bases). Germline-derived CDR1 and CDR2 are SGHVS and FNYEAQ. Trimming removed 1 base from V and 0 bases from J, with 13 bases in between. The CDR3 length is 17 residues. Here the CDR3 DNA reads TGTGCCAGCAGCTTAGGCCTCGGGGGGAGCTCTGGAAACACCATATATTTT. Translating gives CASSLGLGGSSGNTIYF.

This clone was picked up a small number of times. Other DNA sequences within the sample encode an identical CDR3. The chain recombines TRBV28 with TRBJ2-3; D gene uncertain. V was cut by 4 bases and J by 4 bases, with 6 bases left in between. The CDR3 length is 12 residues. Germline assignment: CDR1 MDHEN and CDR2 SYDVKM. CDR3 sequence (DNA): TGTGCCAGCAGTTCTTCCCCAGATACGCAGTATTTT. Translation gives CASSSSPDTQYF.

This chain uses TRBV5-6 with TRBJ1-2, with D unresolved. Trimming left V 7 bases short and J 6 bases short, with 19 bases between. Germline CDR1 SGHDT, CDR2 YYEEEE. CDR3 length equals 14 residues. In DNA, the CDR3 is TGTGCCAGCCGCCCCGGCGGGCAGAGGCATGGCTACACCTTC. Protein sequence: CASRPGGQRHGYTF.

V and J are TRBV28 and TRBJ2-3; the D is unclear. Trimming shortened V by 6 bases and J by 8 bases, and 12 bases separated the two germline ends. Per germline, CDR1 MDHEN and CDR2 SYDVKM. The CDR3 has 12 amino acids. CDR3 sequence: CASREPTLTQYF. The DNA for the CDR3 is TGTGCCAGCAGGGAGCCTACCCTTACGCAGTATTTT.

The chain couples TRBV20-1 to TRBJ1-2; possibly TRBD1 for D (6 bases). CDR3 length: 11 amino acids. Germline CDR1 DFQATT, CDR2 SNEGSKA (reference sequence). Trimming left V 5 bases short and J 7 bases short, with 11 bases between. CDR3 bases: TGCAGTGCTCGAAGGGGGGCTGGCTACACCTTC. This codes for CSARRGAGYTF.

The chain has TRBV19 and TRBJ2-5, with D perhaps TRBD2 (5 bases). Germline assignment: CDR1 LNHDA and CDR2 SQIVND (reference sequence). The CDR3 extends over 15 amino acids. The V gene lost 4 bases and the J gene lost 5 bases, with 17 bases spanning the gap. CDR3: CASSSGLDPGETQYF. CDR3 DNA: TGTGCCAGTAGTAGCGGACTCGACCCGGGGGAGACCCAGTACTTC.

The chain combines TRBV7-9 with TRBJ2-1; 7 bases line up with TRBD2. The CDR3 has 18 amino acids. The germline CDR1 and CDR2 sequences are SEHNR and FQNEAQ (reference sequence). V lost 2 bases and J lost 0; bases outside the gene matches: 10. CDR3 sequence: CASSLKSSGFTSYNEQFF. CDR3 bases: TGTGCCAGCAGCTTAAAGTCTAGCGGATTTACCTCCTACAATGAGCAGTTCTTC.

This chain joins TRBV6-5 and TRBJ2-7; D may correspond to TRBD1 or TRBD2 (5 bases each). This CDR3 is built from 15 residues. Germline assignment: CDR1 MNHEY and CDR2 SVGAGI. With 0 bases removed from V and 3 bases from J, the gap between germline ends came to 12 bases. The DNA for the CDR3 is TGTGCCAGCAGTTACTCCCGGGGCAGGGACTACGAGCAGTACTTC. This encodes CASSYSRGRDYEQYF.

The chain combines TRBV6-6 with TRBJ2-7, with 7 bases aligning to TRBD1. The CDR3 runs 16 residues. CDR1 is MNHNY and CDR2 is SVGAGI in the germline V gene (reference sequence). Trimming took 8 bases from V and 3 from J; bases not matched to a gene: 16. The CDR3 reads CASQKKGDSINYEQYF. In DNA form, the CDR3 reads TGTGCCAGCCAAAAAAAAGGGGACAGTATAAACTACGAGCAGTACTTC.

The chain carries TRBV2 and TRBJ2-1; 9 bases align to TRBD2. This CDR3 contains 17 residues. Germline V gene data show CDR1 as SNHLY and CDR2 as FYNNEI. Unmatched junction bases numbered 16, after V lost 6 bases and J lost 7 bases. The CDR3 region has the DNA TGTGCCAGCAGGGTGATATTGACTAGCGGACATGGGAATGAGCAGTTCTTC. Amino acids: CASRVILTSGHGNEQFF.

The sample holds a few counts of this clone. This chain links TRBV27 with TRBJ2-7; D unresolved. V lost 6 bases and J lost 0, with 15 bases in between. Germline V gives CDR1 MNHEY, CDR2 SMNVEV (reference sequence). The CDR3 runs 15 residues. CDR3: CASSLIGHSSYEQYF. In DNA, the CDR3 is TGTGCCAGCAGCCTAATTGGCCATAGCTCCTACGAGCAGTACTTC.

This clone occurred a few times. The chain recombines TRBV25-1 with TRBJ2-5; TRBD1 is a possible D gene (5 bases). CDR1 and CDR2 from the germline V gene are MGHDK and SYGVNS. V was cut by 2 bases and J by 1 base, with 11 bases left in between. CDR3 size: 15 residues. DNA of the CDR3: TGTGCCAGCAGTGAAGGGCGTAGGGGCCAAGAGACCCAGTACTTC. Amino acid sequence: CASSEGRRGQETQYF. Based on the CDR3 plus reference TRBV25-1 and TRBJ2-5, the full variable domain is EADIYQTPRYLVIGTGKKITLECSQTMGHDKMYWYQQDPGMELHLIHYSYGVNSTEKGDLSSESTVSRIRTEHFPLTLESARPSHTSQYLCASSEGRRGQETQYFGPGTRLLVL.

This clone was seen more than once but under ten times. The chain has TRBV28 and TRBJ2-7; a weak D match, TRBD1 (5 bases). The CDR3 has 11 amino acids. V gave up 10 bases and J gave up 2 bases, with 9 bases separating them. CDR1 is MDHEN, CDR2 SYDVKM, per germline. CDR3 sequence: CATGRAYEQYF. DNA of the CDR3: TGTGCCACCGGCAGGGCCTACGAGCAGTACTTC.

Comment on this clone: The sample contains more than one DNA sequence encoding this CDR3. The rearrangement joins TRBV20-1 to TRBJ1-1, with D unresolved. Germline lookup yields CDR1 DFQATT and CDR2 SNEGSKA (reference sequence). The CDR3 consists of 11 residues. Trimming took 2 bases from V and 0 from J, leaving 1 base between them. The CDR3 spells CSARMNTEAFF. As DNA, the CDR3 is TGCAGTGCTAGAATGAACACTGAAGCTTTCTTT.

This clone was observed a few times. This chain uses TRBV28 with TRBJ1-3; 7 bases line up with TRBD1. Germline V lookup: CDR1 MDHEN, CDR2 SYDVKM. The CDR3 covers 14 residues. The V and J ends lost 4 bases and 7 bases, in that order; junction bases with no gene match: 7. The CDR3 sequence: CASSSQRQGNTIYF. CDR3 sequence (DNA): TGTGCCAGCAGTTCACAAAGACAGGGTAACACCATATATTTT. The whole variable domain, remainder taken from reference TRBV28 and TRBJ1-3, is DVKVTQSSRYLVKRTGEKVFLECVQDMDHENMFWYRQDPGLGLRLIYFSYDVKMKEKGDIPEGYSVSREKKERFSLILESASTNQTSMYLCASSSQRQGNTIYFGEGSWLTVV.

This clone has a handful of counts. Other DNA sequences in this specimen translate into the identical CDR3. The chain joins TRBV18 to TRBJ2-5; 10 bases agree with TRBD1. CDR1 is KGHSH, CDR2 LQKENI, per germline. V lost 4 bases and J lost 4; bases outside the gene matches: 3. The CDR3 length is 14 residues. CDR3 in DNA: TGTGCCAGCTCACTCCGGACAGGGGGAGAGACCCAGTACTTC. It is translated as CASSLRTGGETQYF.

This clone was recorded a few times. The gene calls are TRBV4-3 and TRBJ2-1, with TRBD2 matching 10 bases. CDR3 length: 15 amino acids. The V and J ends lost 4 bases and 4 bases, in that order; junction bases with no gene match: 4. Germline V lookup: CDR1 LGHNA, CDR2 YSLEER. DNA of the CDR3: TGCGCCAGCAGCCTAGCGGGAGGCCCATACAATGAGCAGTTCTTC. This gives the protein CASSLAGGPYNEQFF.

The chain recombines TRBV5-1 with TRBJ2-5; D uncertain. This CDR3 comprises 14 residues. The germline V and J ends were trimmed by 5 bases and 4 bases, with 15 bases remaining between them. The germline V gene has CDR1 SGHRS and CDR2 YFSETQ. The CDR3 sequence: CASRSVRERETQYF. The CDR3 nucleotides are TGCGCCAGCAGATCGGTTCGAGAAAGAGAGACCCAGTACTTC.

This clone was counted between two and nine times. The genes are TRBV5-1 and TRBJ2-7; D is ambiguous. Germline V lookup: CDR1 SGHRS, CDR2 YFSETQ. This CDR3 has 14 residues. Trimming took off 1 base at V and 1 base at J, with 9 bases between the two ends. As DNA, the CDR3 is TGCGCCAGCAGCTTGACGTCGGCTTCCTACGAGCAGTACTTC. Its protein product is CASSLTSASYEQYF.

The chain combines TRBV5-4 with TRBJ1-2; D unclear. Looked up from germline, CDR1 is SGHNT and CDR2 is YYREEE (reference sequence). Deletions cut 0 bases from V and 2 bases from J, with 2 bases between. The CDR3 has 12 residues. The DNA of the CDR3 is TGTGCCAGCAGCTTGGCGAACTATGGCTACACCTTC. It specifies CASSLANYGYTF.

This clone was seen a handful of times. This chain links TRBV4-3 with TRBJ1-2; D is perhaps TRBD1 (6 bases). V was pared by 4 bases and J by 8 bases, with 17 bases between. The CDR3 runs 14 residues. Germline values: CDR1 LGHNA, CDR2 YSLEER. CDR3 DNA sequence: TGCGCCAGCAGCCCCGAGGGGGGAATGGGGGGCTACACCTTC. Translating it yields CASSPEGGMGGYTF.

This rearrangement joins TRBV27 to TRBJ2-5; unclear D gene. Near its end, the DNA agrees better with TRBJ2-7, so the J call may be wrong. CDR1 is MNHEY, CDR2 SMNVEV, per germline (reference sequence). The CDR3 has 14 residues. CDR3 in amino acids: CASSLSSPRYEQYF. CDR3 coding DNA: TGTGCCAGCAGTTTATCGAGTCCGAGGTACGAGCAGTACTTC.

The chain links TRBV7-6 to TRBJ2-7, with TRBD1 as a possible D gene (6 bases). The germline V gene has CDR1 SGHVS and CDR2 FNYEAQ. V was clipped by 5 bases and J by 2 bases, with 22 bases between them. The CDR3 spans 17 residues. Here the CDR3 reads CASSPRVDSLQPYEQYF. CDR3 coding DNA: TGTGCCAGCAGCCCCCGAGTGGACAGTCTGCAACCCTACGAGCAGTACTTC.

This clone was observed a few times. The V gene is TRBV4-2, the J gene TRBJ2-1, with a tentative D call TRBD2 (6 bases). The CDR3 spans 14 residues. Trimming took off 1 base at V and 8 bases at J, with 12 bases between the two ends. Looked up from germline, CDR1 is LGHNA and CDR2 is YNFKEQ. The CDR3 DNA reads as TGTGCCAGCAGCCAAGTCGGGGGTAGGGATGAGCAGTTCTTC. It yields the protein CASSQVGGRDEQFF.